Following are 27 T cell receptor beta chains from one sample sequenced in a study of CD8 T cells in Susac syndrome. Random hexamers were used to reverse transcribe 0.5 to 1 ug of RNA. TCRdb re-called the immunoSEQ multiplex PCR reads with MiXCR, one entry per CDR3 protein. This sample has approximately 130,000 distinct CDR3 sequences; around 91% occur once, and the top ten carry about 0.25%. The material sequenced was CD8+ T cells from PBMCs. The origin of the receptors is a human donor with multiple sclerosis.

The J gene is TRBJ2-7, the V gene TRBV10-3, with TRBD1 as a possible D gene (6 bases). V was clipped by 3 bases and J by 5 bases, with 14 bases between them. Germline CDR1 is ENHRY and CDR2 is SYGVKD. This CDR3 spans 14 amino acids. For the CDR3, the DNA is TGTGCCATCAGTGACCCAGGGGCTGGGCACGAGCAGTACTTC. Amino acid sequence: CAISDPGAGHEQYF.

The chain employs TRBV6-5 and TRBJ2-1, with 12 bases that match TRBD2. This CDR3 has 14 residues. The germline V gene encodes CDR1 MNHEY and CDR2 SVGAGI. V lost 2 bases to trimming and J lost 9 bases; unmatched junction nucleotides: 2. The CDR3 nucleotides read TGTGCCAGCAGTTACCTGACTAGCGGGAGTGAGCAGTTCTTC. Its translation: CASSYLTSGSEQFF.

The chain's CDR3 is CASSQPRLAGVADTQYF. The CDR3 region has the DNA TGTGCCAGCAGCCAACCTCGACTAGCGGGAGTGGCAGATACGCAGTATTTT. The V gene is TRBV14, the J gene TRBJ2-3; 12 nucleotides agree with TRBD2. Losses at the gene ends were 2 bases for V and 4 bases for J; bases not matched to a gene: 7. Germline V gene lookup returns CDR1 SGHDN and CDR2 FVKESK. The CDR3 is 17 amino acids.

V is TRBV27 and J is TRBJ2-1; TRBD1 agrees at 8 bases. Trimming took 10 bases from V and 6 from J; bases not matched to a gene: 8. Germline CDR1 is MNHEY and CDR2 is SMNVEV (reference sequence). The CDR3 length is 13 residues. The CDR3 is CATTGGPPNEQFF. CDR3 in DNA: TGTGCCACCACAGGGGGACCCCCCAATGAGCAGTTCTTC.

In this sample, this clonotype turned up once. This chain connects TRBV5-4 to TRBJ2-7; D assignment may be TRBD1 or TRBD2 (6 bases each). The germline CDR1 and CDR2 sequences are SGHNT and YYREEE (reference sequence). V lost 10 bases, J lost 6 bases, and 17 bases lay in between. CDR3 size: 12 residues. CDR3 loop: CAGGTQATEQYF. The DNA for the CDR3 is TGTGCCGGGGGGACACAAGCGACCGAGCAGTACTTC.

The rearrangement joins TRBV6-2 or TRBV6-3 to TRBJ2-5; 8 nucleotides match TRBD2. Per the germline V gene, CDR1 is MNHEY and CDR2 is SVGEGT. The CDR3 consists of 16 residues. The trim removed 8 bases at V and 5 bases at J, leaving 16 bases unmatched. The CDR3 loop reads CASHFGTSSLGETQYF. CDR3 nucleotide sequence: TGTGCCAGCCACTTCGGGACTAGTTCGTTAGGGGAGACCCAGTACTTC.

The chain is built from TRBV2 and TRBJ1-1; a weak D match, TRBD1 (5 bases). The CDR3 loop spans 16 amino acids. Trimming pared 8 bases from V and 0 bases from J, leaving 19 bases between. Germline V gene data show CDR1 as SNHLY and CDR2 as FYNNEI. The CDR3 DNA reads as TGTGCCAGCGATGGGTCTATCGGACACATGAACACTGAAGCTTTCTTT. Protein sequence: CASDGSIGHMNTEAFF.

The chain uses TRBV12-3 or TRBV12-4 and TRBJ2-2; D is uncertain. V lost 10 bases to trimming and J lost 5 bases, with 8 bases between them. The CDR3 sequence is 11 residues long. CDR3 residues: CATESTGELFF. As DNA, the CDR3 is TGTGCCACCGAGTCGACCGGGGAGCTGTTTTTT.

The J gene is TRBJ2-7, the V gene TRBV13, with TRBD2 as a possible D gene (5 bases). The V end was cut by 7 bases, the J end by 2 bases, with 18 bases between. Germline lookup yields CDR1 PRHDT and CDR2 FYEKMQ (reference sequence). The CDR3 is 15 amino acids. The CDR3 DNA sequence: TGTGCCAGCACCTCCGGACCGAGGGTTACCTACGAGCAGTACTTC. The encoded protein is CASTSGPRVTYEQYF.

The chain has TRBV3-1 and TRBJ2-5; the D is unclear. Trimming shortened V by 0 bases and J by 3 bases, and 8 bases separated the two germline ends. The CDR3 extends over 14 amino acids. The germline CDR1 and CDR2 sequences are LGHDT and YNNKEL (reference sequence). The CDR3 DNA follows: TGTGCCAGCAGCCAAGAGTTTACCGAAGAGACCCAGTACTTC. Amino acids: CASSQEFTEETQYF.

The V gene is TRBV28, the J gene TRBJ2-7, with D perhaps given as TRBD1 or TRBD2 (5 bases each). Germline-derived CDR1 and CDR2 are MDHEN and SYDVKM. The CDR3 consists of 17 residues. V shed 6 bases and J shed 1 base, with 22 bases lying between them. CDR3 loop: CASSFPTQEGNSYEQYF. The DNA of the CDR3 is TGTGCCAGCAGCTTCCCAACACAAGAGGGGAATTCCTACGAGCAGTACTTC.

V and J are TRBV9 and TRBJ2-2; 12 bases line up with TRBD2. The CDR3 extends over 17 amino acids. The junction had 7 bases not matched to a gene; V was cut back by 3 bases and J by 4 bases. From germline, CDR1 is SGDLS and CDR2 YYNGEE. CDR3 sequence reads: CASSGILAGGATGELFF. CDR3 coding DNA: TGTGCCAGCAGCGGGATACTAGCGGGAGGCGCCACCGGGGAGCTGTTTTTT.

The chain has TRBV6-1 and TRBJ2-7; tentatively, D is TRBD1 (5 bases). The CDR3 runs to 17 residues. Germline-derived CDR1 and CDR2 are MNHNS and SASEGT. The ends were cut back, 5 bases at V and 0 bases at J, with 20 bases in the middle. This chain's CDR3 is CASSPLRRGFGSYEQYF. The CDR3 coding sequence is TGTGCCAGCAGTCCTCTCCGAAGGGGCTTTGGCTCCTACGAGCAGTACTTC.

CDR3 DNA: TGTGCCTGGACCCCGGACCCTAAGATCACTGAAGCTTTCTTT. Protein product: CAWTPDPKITEAFF. The chain couples TRBV30 to TRBJ1-1, with D hard to call. V shed 4 bases and J shed 4 bases, with 16 bases lying between them. CDR3 length equals 14 residues. Germline V gene lookup returns CDR1 GTSNPN and CDR2 SVGIG (reference sequence).

The genes are TRBV27 and TRBJ2-4; tentatively, D is TRBD2 (5 bases). V dropped 3 bases and J dropped 3 bases, with 18 bases sitting between them. Germline lookup yields CDR1 MNHEY and CDR2 SMNVEV (reference sequence). The CDR3 spans 17 residues. Written as DNA, the CDR3 is TGTGCCAGCAGTTTTTCAAGGGCGTCGGGAAACAAAAACATTCAGTACTTC. Its translation is CASSFSRASGNKNIQYF.

The J gene is TRBJ1-2, the V gene TRBV12-3 or TRBV12-4, with 7 positions matching TRBD1. CDR3 length: 14 amino acids. V was clipped by 4 bases and J by 2 bases; unmatched bases: 4. The chain's CDR3 is CASSSGQRNYGYTF. CDR3 coding DNA: TGTGCCAGCAGTTCGGGACAGCGGAACTATGGCTACACCTTC.

The chain links TRBV5-6 to TRBJ1-2; 8 nucleotides align to TRBD1. Germline trimming cut 6 bases from V and 6 bases from J; bases unmatched to any gene: 7. This CDR3 has 13 amino acids. Germline V gene data show CDR1 as SGHDT and CDR2 as YYEEEE. Here the CDR3 reads CASIVTGAHGYTF. The DNA of the CDR3 is TGTGCCAGCATCGTGACAGGGGCGCATGGCTACACCTTC. The complete variable domain, with remaining parts taken from reference TRBV5-6 and TRBJ1-2, reads DAGVTQSPTHLIKTRGQQVTLRCSPKSGHDTVSWYQQALGQGPQFIFQYYEEEERQRGNFPDRFSGHQFPNYSSELNVNALLLGDSALYLCASIVTGAHGYTFGSGTRLTVV.

The chain uses TRBV27 and TRBJ2-2, with D possibly TRBD2 on 5 matching bases. This CDR3 has 16 residues. Looked up from germline, CDR1 is MNHEY and CDR2 is SMNVEV (reference sequence). Trimming removed 3 bases from V and 5 bases from J, with 16 bases in between. For the CDR3, the DNA is TGTGCCAGCAGTTTGGCCGGACTGGTTACAACCGGGGAGCTGTTTTTT. Translated: CASSLAGLVTTGELFF.

V gene TRBV20-1 combines with J gene TRBJ2-7, with 8 bases matching TRBD1. The CDR3 totals 14 residues. Germline loops: CDR1 DFQATT, CDR2 SNEGSKA (reference sequence). The V segment lost 1 base and the J segment 0 bases; nucleotides outside the gene matches: 2. In DNA, the CDR3 is TGCAGTGCTAGAGTCAGGGGGCTCTCCTACGAGCAGTACTTC. Translation gives CSARVRGLSYEQYF.

This clonotype appeared a single time. The rearrangement links TRBV6-5 to TRBJ2-5; 9 positions agree with TRBD1. This CDR3 is built from 14 residues. V shed 5 bases, J shed 6 bases, and the junction held 7 bases outside the gene matches. The germline V gene encodes CDR1 MNHEY and CDR2 SVGAGI. In DNA, the CDR3 is TGTGCCAGCAGTCTGGGGGACAGGGAAAAGACCCAGTACTTC. Translation: CASSLGDREKTQYF.

This clonotype was found once. V and J are TRBV12-3 or TRBV12-4 and TRBJ2-5; D gene unclear. V dropped 5 bases and J dropped 4 bases, with 11 bases sitting between them. This CDR3 has 13 amino acids. The CDR3 DNA reads as TGTGCCAGCAGTCCTAGTGGTGGAGAGACCCAGTACTTC. Its translation is CASSPSGGETQYF.

The CDR3 reads CSAPRTVNTEAFF. The DNA of the CDR3 is TGCAGTGCACCCCGGACAGTGAACACTGAAGCTTTCTTT. The chain uses TRBV20-1 and TRBJ1-1; TRBD1 is a possible D gene (6 bases). Germline V CDR1 and CDR2: DFQATT, SNEGSKA (reference sequence). The CDR3 length is 13 residues. V was cut by 6 bases and J by 0 bases, with 11 bases left in between.

The J gene is TRBJ2-1, the V gene TRBV27; 7 bases fit TRBD1. Looked up from germline, CDR1 is MNHEY and CDR2 is SMNVEV (reference sequence). Trimming at V came to 4 bases and at J to 4 bases, leaving 7 bases not matched to a gene. The CDR3 spans 15 residues. The CDR3 loop is CASSSGQDSYNEQFF. As DNA, the CDR3 is TGTGCCAGCAGTTCCGGACAGGACTCTTACAATGAGCAGTTCTTC.

This clonotype was counted between two and nine times. The chain combines TRBV30 with TRBJ2-6; no definite D call. Germline V gives CDR1 GTSNPN, CDR2 SVGIG (reference sequence). Trimming removed 2 bases from V and 2 bases from J, with 1 base in between. This CDR3 spans 12 amino acids. The CDR3 sequence is CAWSPGANVLTF. The CDR3, as DNA: TGTGCCTGGAGTCCTGGGGCCAACGTCCTGACTTTC.

This chain uses TRBV30 with TRBJ2-7; TRBD1 matches 11 bases. The CDR3 contains 11 residues. Germline CDR1 is GTSNPN and CDR2 is SVGIG (reference sequence). Trimming cost V 8 bases and J 3 bases; bases outside gene matches: 0. CDR3 amino acids: CAGTGGYEQYF. The CDR3 coding sequence is TGTGCCGGGACAGGGGGCTACGAGCAGTACTTC.

The chain carries TRBV15 and TRBJ2-5, with D perhaps being TRBD1 or TRBD2 (5 bases each). This CDR3 region has 14 residues. Germline values: CDR1 LNHNV, CDR2 YYDKDF (reference sequence). Trimming shortened V by 4 bases and J by 7 bases, and 16 bases separated the two germline ends. This CDR3 reads CATSTGTRGGTQYF. CDR3 DNA: TGTGCCACCAGCACGGGGACCCGCGGAGGGACCCAGTACTTC.

The V call is TRBV19, the J call TRBJ1-1; D might be TRBD1 (5 bases). The V gene's germline CDR1 is LNHDA and CDR2 SQIVND (reference sequence). The CDR3 runs 14 residues. Trimming removed 5 bases at V and 2 bases at J, with 12 bases between. The DNA for the CDR3 is TGTGCCAGTAGTTGGGGGATGGTTAACACTGAAGCTTTCTTT. It is translated as CASSWGMVNTEAFF.